This TCR beta chain originates from a study of blood T cell repertoires in COVID-19. Across the whole study: From the United States, Italy and Spain came samples of acute and convalescent COVID-19. Sources were T cells, B-cell-depleted T cells, or PBMCs; the material itself was cDNA or gDNA.

Clones were read by immunoSEQ multiplex PCR, and TCRdb kept only the in-frame ones, dropping some. The sample holds 250,000 to 300,000 clones; 80% to 90% are singletons and the top ten take roughly 10%. Enrollment of patients from Seattle took place during active infection, with longitudinal follow-up. Sequences were obtained from peripheral blood. The TCR was taken from a woman between 65 and 79 years old with COVID-19, enrolled during active disease.

The CDR3 nucleotides read TGTGCCAGCAGCTTATTGCTAGCGGGAGGGAAAGAGACCCAGTACTTC. It yields the protein CASSLLLAGGKETQYF. This chain uses TRBV7-6 with TRBJ2-5, with 12 positions matching TRBD2. The CDR3 contains 16 residues. CDR1 is SGHVS and CDR2 is FNYEAQ in the germline V gene. V trimming: 2 bases; J trimming: 3 bases; junction bases outside the gene matches: 4.